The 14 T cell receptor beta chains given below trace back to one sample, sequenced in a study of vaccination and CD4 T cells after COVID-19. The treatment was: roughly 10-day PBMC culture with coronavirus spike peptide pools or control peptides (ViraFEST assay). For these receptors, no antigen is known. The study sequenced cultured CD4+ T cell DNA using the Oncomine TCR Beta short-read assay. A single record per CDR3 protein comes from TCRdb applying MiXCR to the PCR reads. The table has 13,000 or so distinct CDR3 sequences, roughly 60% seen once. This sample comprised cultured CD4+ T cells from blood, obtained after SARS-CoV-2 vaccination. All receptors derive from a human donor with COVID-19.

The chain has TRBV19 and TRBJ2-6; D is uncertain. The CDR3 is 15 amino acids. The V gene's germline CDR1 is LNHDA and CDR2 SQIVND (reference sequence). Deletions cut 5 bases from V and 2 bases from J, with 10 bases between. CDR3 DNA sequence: TGTGCCAGTAGTCCGACCGGGCCTGGGGCCAACGTCCTGACTTTC. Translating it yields CASSPTGPGANVLTF.

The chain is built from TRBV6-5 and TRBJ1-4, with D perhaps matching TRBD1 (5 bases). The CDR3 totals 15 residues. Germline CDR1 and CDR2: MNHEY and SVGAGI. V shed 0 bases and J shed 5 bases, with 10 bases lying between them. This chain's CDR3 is CASSYSGTVNEKLFF. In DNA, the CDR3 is TGTGCCAGCAGTTACTCCGGGACGGTCAATGAAAAACTGTTTTTT.

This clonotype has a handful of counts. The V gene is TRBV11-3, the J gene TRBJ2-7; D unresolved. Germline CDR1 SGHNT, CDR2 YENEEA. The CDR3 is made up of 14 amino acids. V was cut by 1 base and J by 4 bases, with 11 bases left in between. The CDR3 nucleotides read TGTGCCAGCAGCTTAGCACGGGTGGGATACGAGCAGTACTTC. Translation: CASSLARVGYEQYF.

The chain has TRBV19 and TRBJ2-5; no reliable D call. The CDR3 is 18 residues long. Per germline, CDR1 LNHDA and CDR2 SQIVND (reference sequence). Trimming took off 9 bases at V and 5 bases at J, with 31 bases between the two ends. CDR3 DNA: TGTGCCAGCAGCTTACCCTCCGGTTCCGGTCTTGTATCGGAGACCCAGTACTTC. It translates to CASSLPSGSGLVSETQYF.

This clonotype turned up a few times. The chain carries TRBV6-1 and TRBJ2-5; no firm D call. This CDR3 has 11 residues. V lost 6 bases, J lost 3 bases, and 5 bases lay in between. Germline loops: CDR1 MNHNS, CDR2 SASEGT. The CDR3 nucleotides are TGTGCCAGCAGAGAGGAAGAGACCCAGTACTTC. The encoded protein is CASREEETQYF.

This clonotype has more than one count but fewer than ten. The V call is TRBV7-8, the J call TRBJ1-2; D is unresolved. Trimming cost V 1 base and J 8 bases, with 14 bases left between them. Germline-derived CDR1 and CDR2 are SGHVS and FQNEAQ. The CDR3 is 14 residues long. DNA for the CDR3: TGTGCCAGCAGCTTAGAGTGGACCCCCGGGGGCTACACCTTC. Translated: CASSLEWTPGGYTF.

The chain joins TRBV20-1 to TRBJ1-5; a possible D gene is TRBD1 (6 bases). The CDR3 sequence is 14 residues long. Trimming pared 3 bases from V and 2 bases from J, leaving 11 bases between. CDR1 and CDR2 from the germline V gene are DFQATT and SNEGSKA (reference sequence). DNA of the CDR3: TGCAGTGCTAGTCTCAGGGGCGGCAATCAGCCCCAGCATTTT. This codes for CSASLRGGNQPQHF.

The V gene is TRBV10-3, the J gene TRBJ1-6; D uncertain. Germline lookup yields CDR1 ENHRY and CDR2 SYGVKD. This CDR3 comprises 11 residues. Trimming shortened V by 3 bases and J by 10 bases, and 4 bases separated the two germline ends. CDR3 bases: TGTGCCATCAGTGATGGCTCACCCCTCCACTTT. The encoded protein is CAISDGSPLHF.

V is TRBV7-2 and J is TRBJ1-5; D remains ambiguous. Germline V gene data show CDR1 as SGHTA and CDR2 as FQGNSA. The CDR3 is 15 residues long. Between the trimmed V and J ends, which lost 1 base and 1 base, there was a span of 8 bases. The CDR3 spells CASSLGGKSNQPQHF. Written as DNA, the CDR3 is TGTGCCAGCAGCTTAGGGGGTAAGAGCAATCAGCCCCAGCATTTT. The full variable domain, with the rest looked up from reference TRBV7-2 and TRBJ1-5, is GAGVSQSPSNKVTEKGKDVELRCDPISGHTALYWYRQSLGQGLEFLIYFQGNSAPDKSGLPSDRFSAERTGGSVSTLTIQRTQQEDSAVYLCASSLGGKSNQPQHFGDGTRLSIL.

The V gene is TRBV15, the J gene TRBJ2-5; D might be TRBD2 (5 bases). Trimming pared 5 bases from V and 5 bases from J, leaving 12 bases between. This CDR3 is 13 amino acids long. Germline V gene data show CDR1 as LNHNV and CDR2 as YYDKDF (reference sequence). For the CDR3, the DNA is TGTGCCACCAGCCCTACTAGGCTCGAGACCCAGTACTTC. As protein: CATSPTRLETQYF.

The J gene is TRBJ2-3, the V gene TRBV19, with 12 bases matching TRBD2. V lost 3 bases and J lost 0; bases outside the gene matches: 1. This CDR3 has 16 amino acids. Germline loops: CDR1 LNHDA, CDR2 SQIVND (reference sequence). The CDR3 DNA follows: TGTGCCAGTAGTATTACTAGCGGGGGGAGCACAGATACGCAGTATTTT. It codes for CASSITSGGSTDTQYF.

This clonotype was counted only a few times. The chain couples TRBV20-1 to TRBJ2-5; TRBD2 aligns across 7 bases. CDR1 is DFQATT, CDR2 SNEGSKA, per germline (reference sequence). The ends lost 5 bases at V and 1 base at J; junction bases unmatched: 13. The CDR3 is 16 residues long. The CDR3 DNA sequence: TGCAGTGCTCCCCCATGGGGGGGGGGGTCCCAAGAGACCCAGTACTTC. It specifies CSAPPWGGGSQETQYF.

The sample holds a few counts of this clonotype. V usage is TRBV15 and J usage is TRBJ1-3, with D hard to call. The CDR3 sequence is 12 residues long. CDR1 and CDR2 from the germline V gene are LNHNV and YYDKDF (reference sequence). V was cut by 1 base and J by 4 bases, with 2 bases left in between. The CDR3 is CATSRVGNTIYF. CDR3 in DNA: TGTGCCACCAGCAGAGTCGGAAACACCATATATTTT. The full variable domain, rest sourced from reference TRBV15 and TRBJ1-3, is DAMVIQNPRYQVTQFGKPVTLSCSQTLNHNVMYWYQQKSSQAPKLLFHYYDKDFNNEADTPDNFQSRRPNTSFCFLDIRSPGLGDTAMYLCATSRVGNTIYFGEGSWLTVV.

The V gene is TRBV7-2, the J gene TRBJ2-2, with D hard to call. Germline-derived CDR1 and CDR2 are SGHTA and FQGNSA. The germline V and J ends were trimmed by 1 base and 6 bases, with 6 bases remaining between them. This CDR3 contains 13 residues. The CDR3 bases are TGTGCCAGCAGCTTAGATATGGCCGGGGAGCTGTTTTTT. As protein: CASSLDMAGELFF.